This T cell receptor (beta chain) was sequenced for a study of tumor and adjacent non-tumor tissue in lung cancer (dated 2018 in TCRdb). In the study overall: By cancer type, the cohort comprised some twelve adenocarcinoma patients, 2 squamous cell carcinoma patients and 1 small cell lung cancer patient. For each patient, one tumor sample and one normal lung sample were taken, giving about 31 paired specimens that underwent TCRbeta CDR3 sequencing. Sequencing produced more than 100,000,000 productive TCRbeta reads in total, an average of about 4.17 million reads per sample. Using bulk TCRbeta repertoires from approximately 15 lung cancer patients, the study set lung tumor tissue side by side with matched distant non-tumor lung tissue. The roughly 15 enrolled patients, of whom around 10 were men and 5 were women, were aged about 31 to 80 years and were diagnosed with TNM stage I to III disease. Study-level results and caveats: Because peripheral blood was not sequenced, the blood TCRbeta repertoires of the lung cancer patients in the study went unexamined. TCR diversity was significantly higher in younger patients, and greater tumor TCR diversity was associated with shorter overall survival and shorter disease-free survival. The sequencing platform is not named in the methods, and unique molecular identifiers are not mentioned. The cohort had only about 15 patients, and the authors noted that larger samples and more detailed clinical data are needed. TCR diversity (inverse Simpson) was significantly higher in tumor than in normal lung tissue (431.37 vs 166.20, P = 0.0075, Mann-Whitney U test). The top 100 clones accounted for a significantly larger cumulative portion of the repertoire in normal lung than in tumor tissue.

Remarks on this clonotype: The clone's antigen remains unknown. One end of the junction is discordant with germline, which a read error may explain.

Library creation used multiplex PCR. Sequencer: Illumina HiSeq 2500. Following protocols modified from ARM-PCR, the researchers constructed TCRbeta libraries through three rounds of nested PCR with primers (Table S4). Before sequencing, PCR products in the 200-500 bp range were cut out of the gel and cleaned up using the QIAquick gel extraction kit. The study's own analysis went as follows. Reads were cleaned with Trimmomatic, merged with FLASH into complete CDR3 sequences, and assigned to V(D)J germline segments with MiTCR. VDJtools was used to compute clonal diversity as the inverse Simpson's index. A read counted as productive if the sequence was in-frame and lacked a premature stop codon. In-frame beta chains were kept once TCRdb had trimmed the public reads at Q25 with fastp and called clones with MiXCR. Each record represents a unique CDR3 protein, reported with the most common genes and DNA among its rows. V and J calls and clone size were set by TCRdb, not the authors. Present in this sample are roughly 93,000 distinct CDR3 sequences, just over 65% of which were seen just once. Of the sample, approximately 20% is held by the ten largest clones.

RNA was extracted from bulk unsorted tissue and checked for quality with a NanoDrop ND-1000 and an Agilent 2100. The donors were newly diagnosed lung cancer patients admitted for thoracic surgery in China from August to November 2014 who had not received prior chemotherapy. Patients with previous radiotherapy or chemotherapy, or with another concurrent cancer, were excluded from the study. Surgical tissue pieces of about 1-2.1 cm3 were preserved in RNAlater solution and stored at -80 °C until use. Sample: lung tumor tissue. The TCR originated in a man between 60 and 75 years old with non-small cell lung cancer.

The CDR3 in this case is CVSRDTRGVYEQYF. DNA sequence: TGTGTCAGCAGGGACACTCGAGGGGTCTACGAGCAGTACTTC. This sequence uses TRBV6-6 and TRBJ2-7, with TRBD1 perhaps the D gene, on 6 matching bases. Including the terminal cysteine and phenylalanine, the CDR3 comprises 14 residues. The only DNA kept is the CDR3, 42 bases in frame from the first base. The germline V gene (reference sequence) specifies MNHNY as CDR1 and SVGAGI as CDR2.